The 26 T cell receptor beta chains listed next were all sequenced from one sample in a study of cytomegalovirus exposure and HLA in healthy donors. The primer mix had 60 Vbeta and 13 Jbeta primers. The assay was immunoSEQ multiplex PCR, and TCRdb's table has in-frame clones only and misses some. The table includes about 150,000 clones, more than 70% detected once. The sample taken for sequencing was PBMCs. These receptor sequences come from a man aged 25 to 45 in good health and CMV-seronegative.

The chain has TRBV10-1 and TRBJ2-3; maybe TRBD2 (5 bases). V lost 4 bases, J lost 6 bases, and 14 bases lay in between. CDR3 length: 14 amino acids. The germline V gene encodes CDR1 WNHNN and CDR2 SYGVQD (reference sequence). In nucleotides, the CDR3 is TGCGCCAGCAGTGCCGGACTTGTCACCGATACGCAGTATTTT. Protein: CASSAGLVTDTQYF.

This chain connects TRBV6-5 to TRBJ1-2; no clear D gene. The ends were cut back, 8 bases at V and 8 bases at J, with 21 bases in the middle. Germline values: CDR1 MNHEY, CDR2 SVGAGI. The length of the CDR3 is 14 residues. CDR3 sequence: CASGLGTTITGYTF. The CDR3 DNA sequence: TGTGCCAGCGGTCTAGGAACAACGATCACCGGCTACACCTTC.

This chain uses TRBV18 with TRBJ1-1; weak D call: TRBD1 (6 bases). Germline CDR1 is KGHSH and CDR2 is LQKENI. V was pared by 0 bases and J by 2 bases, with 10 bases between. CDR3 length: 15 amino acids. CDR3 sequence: CASSPPPGDNTEAFF. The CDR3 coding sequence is TGTGCCAGCTCACCACCGCCAGGGGACAACACTGAAGCTTTCTTT.

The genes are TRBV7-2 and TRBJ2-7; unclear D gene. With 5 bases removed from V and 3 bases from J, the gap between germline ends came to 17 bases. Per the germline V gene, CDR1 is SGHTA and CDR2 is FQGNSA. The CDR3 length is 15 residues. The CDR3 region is CASSLLWSEVYEQYF. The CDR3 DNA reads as TGTGCCAGCAGCCTCCTTTGGTCCGAGGTCTACGAGCAGTACTTC.

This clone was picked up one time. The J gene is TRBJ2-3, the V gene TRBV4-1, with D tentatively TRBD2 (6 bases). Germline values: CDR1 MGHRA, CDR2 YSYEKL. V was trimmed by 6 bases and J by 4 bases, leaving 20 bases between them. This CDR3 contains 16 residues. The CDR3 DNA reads TGCGCCAGCAGACCCGAGACTAGTGGGAAATCAGATACGCAGTATTTT. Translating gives CASRPETSGKSDTQYF.

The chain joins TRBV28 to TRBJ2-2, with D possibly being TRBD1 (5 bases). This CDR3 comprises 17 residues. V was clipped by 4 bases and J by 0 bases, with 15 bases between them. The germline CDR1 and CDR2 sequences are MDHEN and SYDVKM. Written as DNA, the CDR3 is TGTGCCAGCAGTTCCTCCGGATACAGGACGAACACCGGGGAGCTGTTTTTT. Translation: CASSSSGYRTNTGELFF. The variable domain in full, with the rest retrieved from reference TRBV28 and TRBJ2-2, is DVKVTQSSRYLVKRTGEKVFLECVQDMDHENMFWYRQDPGLGLRLIYFSYDVKMKEKGDIPEGYSVSREKKERFSLILESASTNQTSMYLCASSSSGYRTNTGELFFGEGSRLTVL.

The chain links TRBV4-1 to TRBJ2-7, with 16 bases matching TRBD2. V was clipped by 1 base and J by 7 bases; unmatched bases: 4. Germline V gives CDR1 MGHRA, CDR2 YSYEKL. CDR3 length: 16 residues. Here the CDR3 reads CASSQAGTSGRVEQYF. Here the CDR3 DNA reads TGCGCCAGCAGCCAAGCCGGGACTAGCGGGAGGGTGGAGCAGTACTTC.

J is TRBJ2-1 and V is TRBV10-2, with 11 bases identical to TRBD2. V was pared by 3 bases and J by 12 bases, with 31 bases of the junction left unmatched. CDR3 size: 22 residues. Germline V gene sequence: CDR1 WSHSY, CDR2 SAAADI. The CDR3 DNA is TGCGCCAGCAGTGAAGAAATGTGGGGGCCGGGACTAGCGGCTTTTGGGAGAGCTGGGCAGTTCTTC. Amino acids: CASSEEMWGPGLAAFGRAGQFF.

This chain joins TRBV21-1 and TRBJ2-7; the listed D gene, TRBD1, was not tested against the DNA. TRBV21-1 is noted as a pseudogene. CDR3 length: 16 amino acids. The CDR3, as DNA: TGTGCCAGCAGCAAAGAACCCCTGACAGGGCCGTACGAGCAGTACTTC. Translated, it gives CASSKEPLTGPYEQYF.

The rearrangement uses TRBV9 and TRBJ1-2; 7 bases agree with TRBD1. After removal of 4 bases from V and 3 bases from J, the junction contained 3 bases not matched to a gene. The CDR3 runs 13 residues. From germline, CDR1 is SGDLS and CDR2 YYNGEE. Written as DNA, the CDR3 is TGTGCCAGCAGCCCAGACAGGGACTATGGCTACACCTTC. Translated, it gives CASSPDRDYGYTF.

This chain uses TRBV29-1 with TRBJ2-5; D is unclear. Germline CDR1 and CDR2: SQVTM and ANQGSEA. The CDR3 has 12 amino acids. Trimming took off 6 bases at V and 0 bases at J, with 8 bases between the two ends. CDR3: CSVTDNQETQYF. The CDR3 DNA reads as TGCAGCGTAACAGACAACCAAGAGACCCAGTACTTC.

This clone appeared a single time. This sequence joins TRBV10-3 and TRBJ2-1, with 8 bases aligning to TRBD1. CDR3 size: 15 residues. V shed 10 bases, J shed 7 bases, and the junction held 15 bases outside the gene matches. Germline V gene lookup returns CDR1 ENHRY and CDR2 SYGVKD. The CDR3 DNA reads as TGTGCCACCGCTAACTCGGACAGGGTGGGGAATGAGCAGTTCTTC. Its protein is CATANSDRVGNEQFF.

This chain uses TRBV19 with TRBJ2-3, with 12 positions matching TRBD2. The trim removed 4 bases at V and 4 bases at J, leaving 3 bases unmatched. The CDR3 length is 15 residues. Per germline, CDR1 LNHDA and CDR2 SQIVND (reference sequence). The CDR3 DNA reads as TGTGCCAGTAGTAAACTAGCGGGAGGACCAGATACGCAGTATTTT. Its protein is CASSKLAGGPDTQYF.

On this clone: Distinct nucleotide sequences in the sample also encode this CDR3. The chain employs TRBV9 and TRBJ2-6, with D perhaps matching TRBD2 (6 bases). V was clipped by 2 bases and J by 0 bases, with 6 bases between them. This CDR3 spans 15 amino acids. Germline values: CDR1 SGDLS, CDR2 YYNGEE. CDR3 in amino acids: CASSVGGSGANVLTF. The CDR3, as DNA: TGTGCCAGCAGCGTCGGGGGCTCTGGGGCCAACGTCCTGACTTTC. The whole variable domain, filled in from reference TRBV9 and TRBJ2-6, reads DSGVTQTPKHLITATGQRVTLRCSPRSGDLSVYWYQQSLDQGLQFLIQYYNGEERAKGNILERFSAQQFPDLHSELNLSSLELGDSALYFCASSVGGSGANVLTFGAGSRLTVL.

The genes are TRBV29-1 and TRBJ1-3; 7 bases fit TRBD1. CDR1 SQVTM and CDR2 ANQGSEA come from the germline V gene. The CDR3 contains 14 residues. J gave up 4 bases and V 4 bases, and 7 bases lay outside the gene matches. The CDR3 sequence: CSVVRGLVGNTIYF. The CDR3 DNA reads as TGCAGCGTTGTTAGGGGGCTGGTCGGAAACACCATATATTTT.

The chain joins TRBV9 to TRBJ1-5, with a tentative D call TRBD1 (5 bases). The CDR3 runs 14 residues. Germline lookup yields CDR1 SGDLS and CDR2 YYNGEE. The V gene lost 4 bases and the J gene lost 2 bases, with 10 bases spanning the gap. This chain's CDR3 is CASSRDSRNQPQHF. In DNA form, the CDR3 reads TGTGCCAGCAGCCGAGACAGCCGCAATCAGCCCCAGCATTTT. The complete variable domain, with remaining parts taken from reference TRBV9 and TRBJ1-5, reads DSGVTQTPKHLITATGQRVTLRCSPRSGDLSVYWYQQSLDQGLQFLIQYYNGEERAKGNILERFSAQQFPDLHSELNLSSLELGDSALYFCASSRDSRNQPQHFGDGTRLSIL.

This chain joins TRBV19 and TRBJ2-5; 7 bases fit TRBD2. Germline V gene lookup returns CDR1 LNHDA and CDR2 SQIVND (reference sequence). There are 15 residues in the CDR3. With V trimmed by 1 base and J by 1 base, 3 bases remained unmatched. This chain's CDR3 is CASSIGGGVQETQYF. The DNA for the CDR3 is TGTGCCAGTAGTATAGGGGGGGGAGTCCAAGAGACCCAGTACTTC.

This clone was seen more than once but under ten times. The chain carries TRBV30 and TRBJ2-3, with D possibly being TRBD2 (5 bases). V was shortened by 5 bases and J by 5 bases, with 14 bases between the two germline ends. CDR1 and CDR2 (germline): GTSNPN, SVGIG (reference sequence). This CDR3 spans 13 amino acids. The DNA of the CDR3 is TGTGCCTGGTCAGGCGGGTTTCAAGATACGCAGTATTTT. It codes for CAWSGGFQDTQYF.

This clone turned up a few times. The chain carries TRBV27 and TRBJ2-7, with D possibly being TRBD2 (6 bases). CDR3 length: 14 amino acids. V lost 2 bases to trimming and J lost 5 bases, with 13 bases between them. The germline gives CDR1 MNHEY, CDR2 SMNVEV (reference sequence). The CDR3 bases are TGTGCCAGCAGTTTAGCGGGAACCGCCAACGAGCAGTACTTC. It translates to CASSLAGTANEQYF.

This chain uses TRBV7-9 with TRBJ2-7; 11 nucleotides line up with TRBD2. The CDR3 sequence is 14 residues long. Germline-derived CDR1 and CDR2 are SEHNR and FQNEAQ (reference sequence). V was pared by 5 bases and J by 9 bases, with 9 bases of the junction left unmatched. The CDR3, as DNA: TGTGCCAGCAGCACACTAGCGGGAGCTGACGTGCAGTACTTC. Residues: CASSTLAGADVQYF.

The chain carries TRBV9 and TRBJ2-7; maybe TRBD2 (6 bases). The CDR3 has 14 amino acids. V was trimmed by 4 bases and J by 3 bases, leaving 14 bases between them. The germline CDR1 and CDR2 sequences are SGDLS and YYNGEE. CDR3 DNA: TGTGCCAGCAGCCGGGCGGGGCGGGGCTACGAGCAGTACTTC. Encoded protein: CASSRAGRGYEQYF.

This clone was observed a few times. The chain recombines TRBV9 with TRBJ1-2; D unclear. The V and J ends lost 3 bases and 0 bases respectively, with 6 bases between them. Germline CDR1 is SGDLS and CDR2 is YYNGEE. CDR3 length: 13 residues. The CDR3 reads CASSATTNYGYTF. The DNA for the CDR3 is TGTGCCAGCAGCGCGACAACTAACTATGGCTACACCTTC.

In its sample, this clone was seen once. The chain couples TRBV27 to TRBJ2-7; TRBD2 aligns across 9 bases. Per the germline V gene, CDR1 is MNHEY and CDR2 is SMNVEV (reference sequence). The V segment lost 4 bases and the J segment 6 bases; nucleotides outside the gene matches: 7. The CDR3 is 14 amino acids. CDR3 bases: TGTGCCAGCAGTTCAACTAGCGGGCCCCGCGAGCAGTACTTC. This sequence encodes CASSSTSGPREQYF.

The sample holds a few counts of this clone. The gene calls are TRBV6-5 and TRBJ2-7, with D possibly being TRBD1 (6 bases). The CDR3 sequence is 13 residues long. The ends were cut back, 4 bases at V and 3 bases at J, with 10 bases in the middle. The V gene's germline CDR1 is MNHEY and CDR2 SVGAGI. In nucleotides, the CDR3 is TGTGCCAGCAGTTTCGAACAGGGCTACGAGCAGTACTTC. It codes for CASSFEQGYEQYF.

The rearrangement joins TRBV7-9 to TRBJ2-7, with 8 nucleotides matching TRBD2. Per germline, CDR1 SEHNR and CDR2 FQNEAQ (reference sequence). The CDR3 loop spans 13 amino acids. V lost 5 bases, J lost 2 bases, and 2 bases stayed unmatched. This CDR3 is CASSPGGAYEQYF. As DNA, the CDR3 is TGTGCCAGCAGCCCCGGGGGGGCCTACGAGCAGTACTTC.

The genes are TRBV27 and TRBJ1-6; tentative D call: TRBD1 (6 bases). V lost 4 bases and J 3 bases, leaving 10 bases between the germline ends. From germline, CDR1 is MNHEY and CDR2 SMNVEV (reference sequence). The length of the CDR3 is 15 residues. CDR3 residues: CASSWGLSYNSPLHF. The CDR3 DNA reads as TGTGCCAGCAGTTGGGGGCTGAGCTATAATTCACCCCTCCACTTT.